This entry is about one T cell receptor (beta chain). The antigen it recognizes is unknown. No quality values exist for individual bases; no much larger clone is one base distant. From each donor, a single peripheral blood sample of around 120 mL on average was drawn into heparinised tubes. Naive, central memory, regulatory and stem cell-like memory CD4+ T cells were sorted on a BD FACSAria II using a panel including CD45RO, CCR7, CD25, CD127, CD95 and CD27. A purity above 95% was achieved for all sorted populations. Right away, PBMCs were isolated by Lymphoprep density gradient centrifugation and were stained directly, with no culture step. So that batch effects would be minimized, each experiment stained and sorted samples in pairs, pairing one healthy donor with one patient. CDR1 is given as MDHEN and CDR2 as SYDVKM, both from the germline V gene. Unmatched junction bases come to 11, with V trimmed by 6 bases and J by 9 bases. The CDR3, from cysteine to phenylalanine, totals 16 residues. Kept here is only the CDR3 DNA, which spans 48 bases and is read in frame from base 1.

The data originate from a study of beta chain features in type 1 diabetes (dated by TCRdb to the late 2010s). At the level of the whole study: Mean age, gender distribution, total cell number and subset yield did not differ between patients and healthy donors. Across all samples, about 110 million sorted cells were examined, and cell number per subset correlated strongly with RNA yield. The study compared TCRB repertoires of sorted circulating CD4+ T cell subsets between recently diagnosed type 1 diabetes patients and matched healthy donors. Naive and central memory subsets were obtained from all 30 or so donors, but regulatory and stem cell-like memory subsets were isolated from only 8 patients and 8 healthy donors. Beyond this particular receptor, the publication reports: Only small numbers of individuals were included in the HLA sub-analyses, which left unresolved whether HLA type had any influence on TCRB rearrangement. Type 1 diabetes patients showed a moderate but significant shortening of TCRB CDR3 length in all four CD4+ subsets. At VDJ recombination sites, patients with type 1 diabetes made fewer insertions and deleted more nucleotides, a pattern implying thymic rearrangement abnormalities. Because cDNA was sequenced instead of genomic DNA, activated cells with high expression could be over-represented, although the groups did not differ in activation or CD3 levels. Naive, central memory and regulatory TCRB repertoires appeared to be more alike among patients than among healthy donors. PCR may preferentially amplify shorter templates, but because patient and control samples were amplified and corrected together, any resulting skew would affect both groups equally.

The High Capacity cDNA Reverse Transcription Kit was used to reverse transcribe all of the isolated RNA, meaning that expressed TCRB transcripts were what got sequenced. Survey-depth immunoSEQ sequencing was performed on stem cell-like memory T cell samples, with an average of around 920,000 total reads per sample. Sorted cells were lysed in RLT buffer, and RNA was extracted using DNase-treated RNeasy Micro or Mini kits according to cell number. Each cell subset was processed on its own to prevent cross-contamination, while patient and healthy donor samples were processed together. The immunoSEQ multiplex PCR was used to amplify TCRB sequences from cDNA, yielding 87-bp fragments that span the CDR3 region. Sequencing of the amplicons was performed on the Illumina HiSeq platform. Concerning the study's data processing: PCR bias was computationally corrected using synthetic template baselines, reads within Hamming distance 2 were collapsed, and singletons that could not be merged were discarded. Reads were aligned against IMGT to assign V, D and J genes, CDR3 length and insertions or deletions at six rearrangement sites. Within each subset, clonotype counts were normalized to the number of sorted cells before true diversity and Gini coefficients were calculated with the tcR R package. Repertoire sharing was quantified using the overlap coefficient calculated on TCRB nucleotide sequences. As stored in TCRdb, this immuneACCESS dataset retains in-frame rearrangements with V and J assigned. A fraction of the clones does not appear; measured against another copy, unresolved V genes explain less than half of the discrepancy, and the remainder lacks a known reason. V, J and clone size reflect that table, while D and trimming were determined from the DNA. For this sample the table gives approximately 100,000 clones, of which roughly 43% were detected only once. The ten most abundant clones make up less than 0.08% of the sample.

The sequence was obtained from a woman between 18 and 29 years old in good health. Sequenced material: stem cell memory CD4+ T cells from blood. This specimen's cell subset or site label, interpreted: stem cell-like memory CD4+ T cells. The V and J genes are TRBV28 and TRBJ2-1, with 13 central nucleotides matching TRBD2. The nucleotides read TGTGCCAGCAGCCCTCCGGGACTAGCGGGAACGGGTGAGCAGTTCTTC. This encodes CASSPPGLAGTGEQFF.